This TCR beta chain originates from a study of shared clonotypes between healthy human individuals (dated by TCRdb to the early 2020s). In terms of the full investigation: A couple of women and a few men aged 18 to 49 years were included in the cohort. To increase sequencing depth and limit assay-specific biases, different laboratories used diverse techniques to prepare libraries and sequence TCR repertoires. To estimate repertoire size and how much clonotypes are shared between individuals, the study performed deep sequencing of blood TCR repertoires from about 5 healthy adults. Per donor, three plates each were used for CD4 naive and CD4 memory, two for CD8 naive, and one for CD8 memory. Leukapheresis yielded between about 0.85 and 9.5 billion PBMCs per donor.

The CDR3 spans 16 residues, from the cysteine through the phenylalanine. The DNA shown is the 48-base CDR3, in frame from base 1. V lost 2 bases and J lost 5 bases; the stretch between them is 18 bases long. The germline V gene (reference sequence) specifies SEHNR as CDR1 and FQNEAQ as CDR2. Using the deep immunoSEQ assay, TCR CDR3 regions were amplified from genomic DNA by multiplex PCR. Extracted genomic DNA from each cell subset was distributed evenly across all wells of several immunoSEQ 96-well plates, and each plate was treated as a replicate. For sorted subsets, roughly 200 ng genomic DNA, equal to 25,000 to 35,000 T cell genomes, was loaded into each replicate PCR. Purified libraries were quantified with a Qubit 3.0 fluorometer, sized on a Bioanalyzer 2100, and re-quantified with the KAPA Library Quantification kit. Every immunoSEQ 96-well plate was sequenced on a separate single-read 150-cycle Illumina NextSeq 550 flow cell. In the original analysis: Because the immunoSEQ output included only junctional sequences and no quality scores, the filtering could not be the same as the filtering used for full-length reads. To assign V/J genes and CDR3, sequences were annotated against IMGT germline references using PyIR, a Python wrapper for IgBLAST v1.9. Reads were removed for weak V/J assignments (E-value above 1e-6), missing CDR3, stop codons, out-of-frame junctions, or ambiguous translated residues. V3J clonotypes were defined as sequences sharing the same inferred V gene, J gene, and CDR3 amino acid sequence. Percentage overlap between repertoires was calculated by dividing the number of shared unique clonotypes by the size of the smaller repertoire. Richness of each repertoire was evaluated using RTK rarefaction, the Chao1 estimator, and Recon v2.1 estimates of unobserved clonotypes. Generation probabilities were computed with OLGA for all TCRbeta clonotypes obtained by the gDNA method from several donors. In its TCRdb copy, this immuneACCESS table keeps in-frame sequences only and misses some clones. Where compared with another copy, unresolved V genes explain less than half of these, and the others have no known cause. V, J and clone size are those of that table, while D and trimming were read from the DNA. Present in this sample are 2 million to 3 million clones, roughly nine tenths of which were seen just once. The ten largest clones represent about 0.13% of the sample.

Donors were healthy HIV-negative adults with no recently reported acute infections or vaccinations. All donors were Caucasian adults living in Nashville, Tennessee, USA. Magnetic negative selection was used to enrich CD4+ T cells, after which naive cells were positively selected on CD45RA and the negative fraction became the memory subset. After blood collection by leukapheresis, PBMCs were isolated using Ficoll-Histopaque density gradient centrifugation and then cryopreserved in the vapor phase of liquid nitrogen. Purity and quantity of every magnetically sorted T cell population were checked by analytical flow cytometry. Each sorted fraction had its genomic DNA isolated and then quantified by UV absorbance on a Nanodrop 2000c. Broad study findings and their caveats: Clonotypes shared by all four sorted-subset donors showed higher generation probabilities than non-shared clonotypes. Naive subsets generally had larger estimated clonotype richness than memory subsets. The genetic and exposure-history diversity represented was limited by the small number of donors. Pairwise subsampling indicated that sequencing depth was expected to affect the degree of clonotype sharing among donors. Sampling was restricted to blood, and TCR repertoires in tissues likely differ from the TCR repertoires found in blood. Incomplete sequencing was indicated by rarefaction of sorted-subset datasets, despite the large sequencing depth. Approximately 4.8% of naive CD4, 3.5% of naive CD8, 2.3% of memory CD4, and more than 0.35% of memory CD8 clonotypes were shared across several donors.

The table lists this clone with a count of one. Its antigen target is currently unknown. There are no base qualities to consult, and no much larger clone falls within one base. The chain couples TRBV7-9 to TRBJ2-5; the D gene could be TRBD1 or TRBD2, each one agreeing over 5 bases. The sample consisted of naive CD4+ T cells sorted from blood. This sample's cell subset or site label indicates: CD45RA+ positively selected. The receptor was derived from a man aged 18 to 29 in good health. The DNA reads as follows: TGTGCCAGCAGCTTACCCGGGGCTAGCCCCGGGGAGACCCAGTACTTC. This encodes CASSLPGASPGETQYF.